These T cell receptor beta chains were read from a single sample in a study of cytomegalovirus exposure and HLA in healthy donors. Sequenced by immunoSEQ multiplex PCR; TCRdb stores in-frame clones only, minus some. Seen here are about 120,000 clones, 89% observed once, and the top ten hold roughly 2%. The specimen sequenced was PBMCs. The receptors here all came from a woman between 18 and 29 years old in good health and CMV-seronegative. Each CDR3 is given with its conserved first and last residue. The D gene is left open where the match is weak. Only part of the rows carry a size: once, few, many, or a class if the clone is expanded.

v_gene	abundance	j_gene	d_gene	CDR3aa	CDR3nt
TRBV13	-	TRBJ2-4	TRBD2	CASSLGLPGRRAKNIQYF	TGTGCCAGCAGCTTAGGTCTTCCCGGGAGGAGGGCCAAAAACATTCAGTACTTC
TRBV7-8	-	TRBJ1-5	TRBD1	CASSLARRQGLKPQHF	TGTGCCAGCAGCTTAGCGAGAAGACAGGGACTGAAGCCCCAGCATTTT
TRBV5-6	-	TRBJ2-7	-	CASSRDLDYEQYF	TGTGCCAGCAGCCGGGACTTAGACTACGAGCAGTACTTC
TRBV5-1	-	TRBJ2-1	TRBD2	CASSLGGGSSYNEQFF	TGCGCCAGCAGCTTGGGGGGCGGGAGCTCCTACAATGAGCAGTTCTTC
TRBV28	-	TRBJ2-3	-	CASLTGYTDTQYF	TGTGCCAGCCTTACGGGGTACACAGATACGCAGTATTTT
TRBV19	-	TRBJ2-7	TRBD2	CASSEDGTSGRKVPYEQYF	TGTGCCAGTAGTGAGGACGGGACTAGCGGGAGAAAAGTACCCTACGAGCAGTACTTC
TRBV4-2	-	TRBJ2-7	TRBD1	CASSQDTGQGPYEQYF	TGTGCCAGCAGCCAAGATACGGGACAGGGGCCCTACGAGCAGTACTTC
TRBV30	-	TRBJ1-3	-	CAWRREPFSGNTIYF	TGTGCCTGGAGGCGCGAGCCCTTCTCTGGAAACACCATATATTTT
TRBV7-9	-	TRBJ2-7	TRBD1	CASRGQGNEQYF	TGTGCCAGCCGGGGACAGGGCAACGAGCAGTACTTC
TRBV6-1	-	TRBJ1-1	-	CASSAGFWTARRMNTEAFF	TGTGCCAGCAGTGCGGGTTTTTGGACAGCCCGGCGCATGAACACTGAAGCTTTCTTT
TRBV5-1	once	TRBJ1-2	TRBD1	CASSLAGTGVGYTF	TGCGCCAGCAGCTTGGCCGGGACAGGGGTTGGCTACACCTTC
TRBV30	few	TRBJ2-2	TRBD1	CAWSVQGAGGELFF	TGTGCCTGGAGTGTACAGGGGGCGGGCGGGGAGCTGTTTTTT
TRBV7-6	-	TRBJ1-2	-	CASSLGKGSLPYGYTF	TGTGCCAGCAGCTTAGGGAAAGGGAGTTTACCTTATGGCTACACCTTC
TRBV12-5	once	TRBJ1-5	-	CASGLASGSQPQHF	TGTGCTAGTGGTTTGGCGTCAGGGTCCCAGCCCCAGCATTTT
TRBV14	few	TRBJ1-1	TRBD1	CASSRGTGTEAFF	TGTGCCAGCAGCCGAGGGACAGGCACTGAAGCTTTCTTT
TRBV27	-	TRBJ2-3	TRBD2	CASSSPGTSGIHRDTQYF	TGTGCCAGCAGCTCCCCCGGGACTAGCGGGATACATCGAGATACGCAGTATTTT
TRBV4-1	once	TRBJ2-5	TRBD2	CASSRGAGAEETQYF	TGCGCCAGCAGTCGGGGTGCGGGAGCGGAGGAGACCCAGTACTTC
TRBV6-5	-	TRBJ2-3	-	CASSYSLTDTQYF	TGTGCCAGCAGTTACAGCCTCACAGATACGCAGTATTTT
TRBV5-1	-	TRBJ1-5	TRBD1	CASSLGQGDQPQHF	TGCGCCAGCAGCTTAGGACAGGGGGATCAGCCCCAGCATTTT
TRBV2	-	TRBJ2-7	-	CASSYNRVDEQYF	TGTGCCAGCAGTTACAACAGGGTTGACGAGCAGTACTTC
TRBV7-2	-	TRBJ2-2	TRBD2	CASLELAGDPGELFF	TGTGCCAGTCTCGAACTAGCGGGAGACCCCGGGGAGCTGTTTTTT
TRBV27	-	TRBJ2-2	-	CASSSAGELFF	TGTGCCAGCAGCAGTGCCGGGGAGCTGTTTTTT
TRBV5-6	-	TRBJ1-5	-	CASSFGLLSNQPQHF	TGTGCCAGCAGTTTTGGACTGTTAAGCAATCAGCCCCAGCATTTT
TRBV6-5	once	TRBJ2-7	-	CASSYSRGTYEQYF	TGTGCCAGCAGTTATAGCAGGGGTACCTACGAGCAGTACTTC
TRBV18	-	TRBJ2-1	-	CAGGPIGAHNEQFF	TGTGCCGGCGGCCCCATAGGGGCCCACAATGAGCAGTTCTTC
TRBV28	-	TRBJ1-3	TRBD1	CASSTPTGGAGNTIYF	TGTGCCAGCAGTACACCGACAGGGGGCGCTGGAAACACCATATATTTT
TRBV9	once	TRBJ2-1	TRBD1	CASSGQGALRTDYNEQFF	TGTGCCAGCAGCGGACAGGGGGCGCTGAGAACAGACTACAATGAGCAGTTCTTC
TRBV29-1	-	TRBJ2-1	TRBD2	CSGRGREGPGSYNEQFF	TGCAGCGGACGGGGGCGGGAGGGCCCGGGCTCCTACAATGAGCAGTTCTTC
TRBV27	-	TRBJ1-2	TRBD1	CASSPTPTGNYGYTF	TGTGCCAGCAGTCCCACCCCGACAGGGAACTATGGCTACACCTTC
TRBV4-1	-	TRBJ1-2	-	CASSPGTSSPYGYTF	TGCGCCAGCAGCCCCGGTACTTCGAGCCCCTATGGCTACACCTTC
TRBV4-1	-	TRBJ2-1	TRBD2	CASSQGSGRRSYNEQFF	TGCGCCAGCAGCCAAGGTAGCGGGAGGCGGTCCTACAATGAGCAGTTCTTC
TRBV7-9	-	TRBJ1-1	TRBD1	CASSLRSWTGRNTEAFF	TGTGCCAGCAGCTTGCGGTCGTGGACAGGAAGAAACACTGAAGCTTTCTTT
TRBV14	many	TRBJ2-5	TRBD2	CASSTGLAGVETQYF	TGTGCCAGCAGCACGGGACTAGCGGGAGTAGAGACCCAGTACTTC
TRBV15	-	TRBJ2-7	TRBD1	CATSGPFGRGPIEQYF	TGTGCCACCAGCGGGCCGTTTGGCAGGGGGCCCATCGAGCAGTACTTC
TRBV5-6	-	TRBJ2-5	-	CASSLGGRQETQYF	TGTGCCAGCAGCTTGGGGGGGCGCCAAGAGACCCAGTACTTC
TRBV4-2	-	TRBJ2-3	TRBD1	CASSPGAGQGATDTQYF	TGTGCCAGCAGCCCGGGGGCGGGACAGGGGGCCACAGATACGCAGTATTTT
TRBV2	-	TRBJ1-1	-	CASSPTVNTEAFF	TGTGCCAGCAGTCCCACGGTGAACACTGAAGCTTTCTTT
TRBV28	once	TRBJ2-5	-	CASSLEGQETQYF	TGTGCCAGCAGTTTGGAGGGCCAAGAGACCCAGTACTTC
TRBV6-4	-	TRBJ2-1	TRBD2	CASSGTSGGDEQFF	TGTGCCAGCAGTGGGACTAGCGGGGGGGATGAGCAGTTCTTC